This T cell receptor beta chain was captured in a study of post-analysis software for immune sequencing data. Study results and limitations: Higher frequency in patients than in controls was seen for several TRBV segments, with TRBV5-6, TRBV5-1 and TRBV20-1 among them.

In its sample, this clonotype was seen a few times. Its antigen is not identified. Carried by the TCR beta cDNA libraries were unique molecular identifiers. TCRdb analysed the PCR reads with MiXCR anew, one entry per CDR3 protein. The sample has some 800,000 distinct CDR3 sequences; 40% to 55% are singletons. The V end lost 0 bases, the J end lost 0 bases, and 3 bases lay between the germline ends. The germline V gene encodes CDR1 SGHRS and CDR2 YFSETQ. The CDR3 covers 13 residues. The sequenced sample consisted of blood. V is TRBV5-1 and J is TRBJ1-1; D gene unclear. This TCR came from a girl aged 10 to 17 with multiple sclerosis. CDR3 region: CASSLEMNTEAFF. The CDR3 DNA reads TGCGCCAGCAGCTTGGAAATGAACACTGAAGCTTTCTTT.